The rows below give T cell receptor beta chains drawn from one sample of a study of radiation and T cells in renal cell carcinoma. Profiling relied on immunoSEQ multiplex PCR, and the TCRdb table lists in-frame clones only, not all of them. The sample yields 100,000 to 150,000 clones, approximately 85% seen once. This specimen was blood, taken from a patient whose treatment included radiotherapy and nephrectomy. The receptors were sampled from a man aged 50 to 59 with renal cell carcinoma. Each CDR3 is given with its conserved first and last residue. Each record gives: V gene, clone size, D gene, J gene, CDR3 protein, CDR3 DNA. The D gene is left open where the match is weak. Only some rows state a clone size, as once, few, many or a class for expanded clones.

V gene: TRBV5-4
clone size: -
D gene: TRBD1
J gene: TRBJ1-4
CDR3 protein: CASSSKGQGREKLFF
CDR3 DNA: TGTGCCAGCAGCTCGAAGGGACAGGGCAGAGAAAAACTGTTTTTT

V gene: TRBV29-1
clone size: -
D gene: -
J gene: TRBJ2-5
CDR3 protein: CSVEGGVQETQYF
CDR3 DNA: TGCAGCGTTGAAGGTGGGGTCCAAGAGACCCAGTACTTC

V gene: TRBV28
clone size: -
D gene: TRBD2
J gene: TRBJ2-7
CDR3 protein: CASSLWLAGASEQYF
CDR3 DNA: TGTGCCAGCAGTTTGTGGCTAGCGGGGGCCTCGGAGCAGTACTTC

V gene: TRBV9
clone size: -
D gene: TRBD2
J gene: TRBJ2-7
CDR3 protein: CASSVVGLAGGTYEQYF
CDR3 DNA: TGTGCCAGCAGCGTAGTCGGTCTAGCGGGAGGGACCTACGAGCAGTACTTC

V gene: TRBV19
clone size: few
D gene: TRBD1
J gene: TRBJ1-3
CDR3 protein: CASSADRTSGNTIYF
CDR3 DNA: TGTGCCAGTAGTGCGGACAGGACCTCTGGAAACACCATATATTTT

V gene: TRBV19
clone size: once
D gene: -
J gene: TRBJ2-5
CDR3 protein: CASSDASQETQYF
CDR3 DNA: TGTGCCAGTAGTGACGCGTCACAAGAGACCCAGTACTTC

V gene: TRBV30
clone size: -
D gene: TRBD1
J gene: TRBJ2-7
CDR3 protein: CAWDRGPYEQYF
CDR3 DNA: TGTGCCTGGGACAGGGGGCCATACGAGCAGTACTTC

V gene: TRBV10-1
clone size: few
D gene: -
J gene: TRBJ2-2
CDR3 protein: CASLDGILVDTGELFF
CDR3 DNA: TGCGCCAGTCTCGACGGGATATTGGTCGACACCGGGGAGCTGTTTTTT

V gene: TRBV28
clone size: -
D gene: TRBD1
J gene: TRBJ2-4
CDR3 protein: CASSSPGQGNIQYF
CDR3 DNA: TGTGCCAGCAGTTCTCCGGGACAGGGTAACATTCAGTACTTC

V gene: TRBV23-1
clone size: -
D gene: -
J gene: TRBJ1-6
CDR3 protein: CASSHPADACHLSYNSPLHF
CDR3 DNA: TGCGCCAGCAGTCATCCAGCCGACGCATGCCACCTCTCCTATAATTCACCCCTCCACTTT

V gene: TRBV9
clone size: -
D gene: -
J gene: TRBJ2-3
CDR3 protein: CASSVALDGGQYF
CDR3 DNA: TGTGCCAGCAGCGTAGCTTTGGACGGGGGGCAGTATTTT

V gene: TRBV5-1
clone size: -
D gene: -
J gene: TRBJ1-1
CDR3 protein: CASSLRKQGNTEAFF
CDR3 DNA: TGCGCCAGCAGCTTACGAAAACAGGGGAACACTGAAGCTTTCTTT

V gene: TRBV6-6
clone size: -
D gene: TRBD1
J gene: TRBJ1-6
CDR3 protein: CASSYSGQGGSPLHF
CDR3 DNA: TGTGCCAGCAGTTACTCGGGGCAGGGGGGTTCACCCCTCCACTTT

V gene: TRBV30
clone size: -
D gene: TRBD2
J gene: TRBJ2-2
CDR3 protein: CAWSPSGRANTGELFF
CDR3 DNA: TGTGCCTGGAGCCCTAGCGGGAGGGCCAATACCGGGGAGCTGTTTTTT

V gene: TRBV5-1
clone size: -
D gene: -
J gene: TRBJ2-5
CDR3 protein: CASSPAGHQGETQYF
CDR3 DNA: TGCGCCAGCAGCCCGGCCGGACACCAGGGAGAGACCCAGTACTTC

V gene: TRBV29-1
clone size: few
D gene: -
J gene: TRBJ1-1
CDR3 protein: CSVHETGNTEAFF
CDR3 DNA: TGCAGCGTTCATGAGACAGGGAACACTGAAGCTTTCTTT

V gene: TRBV6-1
clone size: -
D gene: -
J gene: TRBJ2-3
CDR3 protein: CASSGPVGGPASTDTQYF
CDR3 DNA: TGTGCCAGCAGTGGCCCGGTCGGCGGGCCCGCAAGCACAGATACGCAGTATTTT

V gene: TRBV11-2
clone size: -
D gene: -
J gene: TRBJ1-2
CDR3 protein: CASSLAGGYGYTF
CDR3 DNA: TGTGCCAGCAGCTTAGCTGGTGGCTATGGCTACACCTTC

V gene: TRBV5-1
clone size: -
D gene: TRBD1
J gene: TRBJ2-1
CDR3 protein: CASSPGTAYNEQFF
CDR3 DNA: TGCGCCAGCAGCCCAGGGACAGCCTACAATGAGCAGTTCTTC

V gene: TRBV4-2
clone size: once
D gene: -
J gene: TRBJ1-2
CDR3 protein: CASSQDGNYGYTF
CDR3 DNA: TGTGCCAGCAGCCAAGATGGTAACTATGGCTACACCTTC

V gene: TRBV7-8
clone size: -
D gene: -
J gene: TRBJ2-1
CDR3 protein: CASSLGWDEQFF
CDR3 DNA: TGTGCCAGCAGCTTAGGATGGGATGAGCAGTTCTTC

V gene: TRBV7-9
clone size: once
D gene: -
J gene: TRBJ1-1
CDR3 protein: CASSPTGSYTEAFF
CDR3 DNA: TGTGCCAGCAGCCCTACCGGAAGCTACACTGAAGCTTTCTTT

V gene: TRBV7-2
clone size: -
D gene: -
J gene: TRBJ1-2
CDR3 protein: CASSVNQGGYGYTF
CDR3 DNA: TGTGCCAGCAGCGTAAACCAGGGTGGCTATGGCTACACCTTC

V gene: TRBV28
clone size: -
D gene: -
J gene: TRBJ2-7
CDR3 protein: CASSLWGSGGGYEQYF
CDR3 DNA: TGTGCCAGCAGTTTATGGGGGAGTGGAGGGGGCTACGAGCAGTACTTC

V gene: TRBV30
clone size: -
D gene: -
J gene: TRBJ2-1
CDR3 protein: CAWSSRTGRDYNEQFF
CDR3 DNA: TGTGCCTGGAGTTCGCGAACAGGGAGAGACTACAATGAGCAGTTCTTC

V gene: TRBV6-5
clone size: -
D gene: TRBD1
J gene: TRBJ1-2
CDR3 protein: CASSYGGQPYGYTF
CDR3 DNA: TGTGCCAGCAGCTACGGGGGACAGCCCTATGGCTACACCTTC

V gene: TRBV5-1
clone size: -
D gene: TRBD1
J gene: TRBJ2-1
CDR3 protein: CASSPGTGDSGEQFF
CDR3 DNA: TGCGCCAGCAGCCCTGGGACAGGGGATTCGGGGGAGCAGTTCTTC

V gene: TRBV4-3
clone size: -
D gene: TRBD1
J gene: TRBJ2-4
CDR3 protein: CASSHRTGKENIQYF
CDR3 DNA: TGCGCCAGCAGCCACCGGACAGGGAAGGAAAACATTCAGTACTTC

V gene: TRBV10-3
clone size: few
D gene: -
J gene: TRBJ2-6
CDR3 protein: CAITPGQGGSSGANVLTF
CDR3 DNA: TGTGCCATCACTCCCGGACAGGGAGGGAGTTCTGGGGCCAACGTCCTGACTTTC

V gene: TRBV5-1
clone size: -
D gene: -
J gene: TRBJ1-2
CDR3 protein: CASSGPGGVSANYGYTF
CDR3 DNA: TGCGCCAGCAGCGGGCCCGGCGGCGTATCAGCTAACTATGGCTACACCTTC

V gene: TRBV11-1
clone size: -
D gene: TRBD2
J gene: TRBJ2-1
CDR3 protein: CASSISGSYNEQFF
CDR3 DNA: TGTGCCAGCAGCATTAGCGGGAGCTACAATGAGCAGTTCTTC

V gene: TRBV2
clone size: -
D gene: -
J gene: TRBJ2-7
CDR3 protein: CASSDMTGLDSYEQYF
CDR3 DNA: TGTGCCAGCAGTGATATGACGGGACTCGATTCCTACGAGCAGTACTTC

V gene: TRBV6-5
clone size: -
D gene: -
J gene: TRBJ2-1
CDR3 protein: CASRRSGQYNEQFF
CDR3 DNA: TGTGCCAGCAGAAGATCGGGCCAGTACAATGAGCAGTTCTTC

V gene: TRBV11-2
clone size: -
D gene: -
J gene: TRBJ2-1
CDR3 protein: CASSLVFPGKVEQFF
CDR3 DNA: TGTGCCAGCAGCTTAGTATTTCCCGGCAAAGTAGAGCAGTTCTTC

V gene: TRBV7-9
clone size: -
D gene: -
J gene: TRBJ2-3
CDR3 protein: CASSTQGSGSLSTQYF
CDR3 DNA: TGTGCCAGCAGCACTCAGGGTTCGGGATCACTAAGTACGCAGTATTTT

V gene: TRBV4-1
clone size: -
D gene: TRBD1
J gene: TRBJ1-3
CDR3 protein: CASSTRDPTGAVAPSGNTIYF
CDR3 DNA: TGCGCCAGCAGCACACGAGACCCGACAGGGGCCGTAGCTCCCTCTGGAAACACCATATATTTT

V gene: TRBV5-4
clone size: few
D gene: -
J gene: TRBJ2-6
CDR3 protein: CASSQDGGSGANVLTF
CDR3 DNA: TGTGCCAGCAGCCAGGACGGGGGCTCTGGGGCCAACGTCCTGACTTTC

V gene: TRBV18
clone size: -
D gene: -
J gene: TRBJ2-5
CDR3 protein: CASSPPGIHQETQYF
CDR3 DNA: TGTGCCAGCTCACCTCCGGGGATCCACCAAGAGACCCAGTACTTC

V gene: TRBV7-9
clone size: few
D gene: TRBD1
J gene: TRBJ1-5
CDR3 protein: CASSTRDSNQPQHF
CDR3 DNA: TGTGCCAGCAGCACCCGGGACAGTAATCAGCCCCAGCATTTT

V gene: TRBV5-5
clone size: few
D gene: TRBD1
J gene: TRBJ1-4
CDR3 protein: CASSLGQDGYEKLFF
CDR3 DNA: TGTGCCAGCAGCCTTGGACAGGACGGTTATGAAAAACTGTTTTTT

V gene: TRBV4-3
clone size: -
D gene: TRBD1
J gene: TRBJ1-2
CDR3 protein: CASSQETGGNYGYTF
CDR3 DNA: TGCGCCAGCAGCCAAGAAACAGGGGGGAACTATGGCTACACCTTC

V gene: TRBV12-5
clone size: -
D gene: TRBD1
J gene: TRBJ2-7
CDR3 protein: CASGLVLICRDSYEQYF
CDR3 DNA: TGTGCTAGTGGTTTGGTACTCATTTGCCGGGACAGCTACGAGCAGTACTTC

V gene: TRBV18
clone size: once
D gene: -
J gene: TRBJ1-1
CDR3 protein: CASSPLLSGADGTEAFF
CDR3 DNA: TGTGCCAGCTCACCACTCCTCTCGGGGGCGGATGGCACTGAAGCTTTCTTT

V gene: TRBV4-3
clone size: -
D gene: TRBD1
J gene: TRBJ1-1
CDR3 protein: CASSQETGGYTEAFF
CDR3 DNA: TGCGCCAGCAGCCAAGAAACAGGGGGCTACACTGAAGCTTTCTTT

V gene: TRBV30
clone size: medium-sized
D gene: -
J gene: TRBJ1-1
CDR3 protein: CAWREMNTEAFF
CDR3 DNA: TGTGCCTGGAGAGAAATGAACACTGAAGCTTTCTTT

V gene: TRBV2
clone size: -
D gene: -
J gene: TRBJ1-5
CDR3 protein: CASSDSSSNQPQHF
CDR3 DNA: TGTGCCAGCAGTGATAGTTCCTCGAATCAGCCCCAGCATTTT

V gene: TRBV7-9
clone size: -
D gene: -
J gene: TRBJ1-5
CDR3 protein: CASSLGGQPQHF
CDR3 DNA: TGTGCCAGCAGCTTAGGGGGCCAGCCCCAGCATTTT

V gene: TRBV2
clone size: -
D gene: -
J gene: TRBJ2-6
CDR3 protein: CASSIRGGGANVLTF
CDR3 DNA: TGTGCCAGCAGTATCAGGGGCGGTGGGGCCAACGTCCTGACTTTC

V gene: TRBV2
clone size: -
D gene: TRBD2
J gene: TRBJ2-1
CDR3 protein: CARGPAGGTDNEQFF
CDR3 DNA: TGTGCCAGGGGCCCGGCGGGAGGCACGGATAATGAGCAGTTCTTC

V gene: TRBV29-1
clone size: once
D gene: -
J gene: TRBJ2-7
CDR3 protein: CSAQENSYEQYF
CDR3 DNA: TGCAGCGCACAGGAAAACTCCTACGAGCAGTACTTC

V gene: TRBV5-1
clone size: -
D gene: -
J gene: TRBJ1-1
CDR3 protein: CASSLNTGNTEAFF
CDR3 DNA: TGCGCCAGCAGCTTGAATACTGGAAACACTGAAGCTTTCTTT

V gene: TRBV9
clone size: -
D gene: -
J gene: TRBJ2-5
CDR3 protein: CASSVGLIGGVEETQYF
CDR3 DNA: TGTGCCAGCAGCGTAGGATTGATTGGCGGGGTGGAAGAGACCCAGTACTTC

V gene: TRBV27
clone size: -
D gene: -
J gene: TRBJ1-1
CDR3 protein: CASSFARPSVNTEAFF
CDR3 DNA: TGTGCCAGCAGTTTCGCCAGGCCTTCTGTGAACACTGAAGCTTTCTTT

V gene: TRBV2
clone size: once
D gene: TRBD1
J gene: TRBJ1-4
CDR3 protein: CASRVQGLNEKLFF
CDR3 DNA: TGTGCCAGCAGGGTACAGGGGCTTAATGAAAAACTGTTTTTT

V gene: TRBV2
clone size: few
D gene: TRBD1
J gene: TRBJ2-1
CDR3 protein: CASIKGQGMRRGEQFF
CDR3 DNA: TGTGCCAGCATTAAGGGACAGGGCATGAGAAGGGGTGAGCAGTTCTTC